The T cell receptor beta chain under discussion was sequenced for a study of OX40 agonist ivuxolimab in advanced cancers. About the study: The patients received ivuxolimab by intravenous route every 2 weeks at 0.01 to 10 mg/kg. Findings and caveats of the study: Normalized expansion of T-cell clones was also low for some nonresponders. Mean expanded clone counts were higher in CD8+ than CD4+ T cells.

Sequencing used immunoSEQ multiplex PCR; TCRdb keeps in-frame clones, though not all of them. The sample yields fewer than 55,000 clones, approximately 80% seen once. This clone was found once. The antigen is unknown. CDR1 SGHRS and CDR2 YFSETQ come from the germline V gene. CDR3 length equals 17 residues. The V gene lost 4 bases and the J gene lost 6 bases, with 20 bases spanning the gap. This TCR was recovered from an adult with an advanced solid tumor such as melanoma, head and neck, liver or kidney cancer. V and J are TRBV5-1 and TRBJ1-6; weak D call: TRBD1 (5 bases). Sequenced material: CD4+ or CD8+ T cells sorted from blood, taken in a trial of the OX40 agonist ivuxolimab. The CDR3 nucleotides are TGCGCCAGCAGCCCTGTCCAGCTCGGGACCGCTAATTCACCCCTCCACTTT. This codes for CASSPVQLGTANSPLHF.